The 27 T cell receptor beta chains presented below share a single source sample, sequenced in a study of blood T cells in healthy people across ages. A sample-barcoded 5' primer and a J-beta primer mix were used in a second PCR of roughly 7 to 11 cycles. TCRdb used MiXCR to reprocess the 5' RACE reads, holding one entry per CDR3 protein. This table holds over a million distinct CDR3 sequences, around 39% found once. Sequencing used blood. The receptors come from a woman aged 18-29 years in good health.

This clonotype appeared a single time. The chain is built from TRBV2 and TRBJ2-7; no reliable D call. With 0 bases removed from V and 3 bases from J, the gap between germline ends came to 12 bases. The germline V gene encodes CDR1 SNHLY and CDR2 FYNNEI. This CDR3 region has 15 residues. The CDR3 nucleotides read TGTGCCAGCAGTGAAGCCATCATGTTAAACTACGAGCAGTACTTC. Its translation: CASSEAIMLNYEQYF.

Note on this clonotype: At one of its ends the junction is not consistent with the germline gene, which may arise from a read error. The V gene is TRBV5-1, the J gene TRBJ1-2; TRBD1 aligns across 8 bases. The CDR3 contains 17 residues. Germline-derived CDR1 and CDR2 are SGHRS and YFSETQ. Here the CDR3 reads CTSSLGNRGTTNYGYTF. In DNA, the CDR3 is TGCACCAGCAGCTTGGGCAACAGGGGGACCACTAACTATGGCTACACCTTC.

This clonotype was counted between two and nine times. The J gene is TRBJ2-3, the V gene TRBV4-2, with D tentatively TRBD1 (6 bases). Trimming took off 1 base at V and 1 base at J, with 15 bases between the two ends. The CDR3 consists of 17 residues. Germline V CDR1 and CDR2: LGHNA, YNFKEQ. CDR3 sequence (DNA): TGTGCCAGCAGCCAAGTCCCACTAGGGGGAGGCACAGATACGCAGTATTTT. Protein product: CASSQVPLGGGTDTQYF.

The chain uses TRBV18 and TRBJ2-5; 8 bases fit TRBD2. J lost 7 bases, V lost 6 bases, and 10 bases had no gene match. The germline CDR1 and CDR2 sequences are KGHSH and LQKENI. The CDR3 covers 14 residues. DNA of the CDR3: TGTGCCAGCTCCCACGGGGGGGCCGAAGGGACCCAGTACTTC. Its translation is CASSHGGAEGTQYF.

The chain is built from TRBV3-1 and TRBJ2-1, with a weak D call TRBD1 (5 bases). The CDR3 has 12 residues. CDR1 is LGHDT and CDR2 is YNNKEL in the germline V gene (reference sequence). Trimming left V 5 bases short and J 9 bases short, with 11 bases between. The chain's CDR3 is CASSSDTSEQFF. CDR3 DNA: TGTGCCAGCAGCTCGGACACGTCTGAGCAGTTCTTC.

V usage is TRBV11-3 and J usage is TRBJ2-1; TRBD2 aligns across 8 bases. The J segment lost 4 bases and the V segment lost 1 base, leaving 9 bases of the junction unmatched. Germline V CDR1 and CDR2: SGHNT, YENEEA. This CDR3 is built from 17 residues. CDR3 sequence (DNA): TGTGCCAGCAGCTTAGTTTTTGGCGGGGGGCCTTACAATGAGCAGTTCTTC. It encodes CASSLVFGGGPYNEQFF.

V and J are TRBV14 and TRBJ1-2, with D perhaps matching TRBD1 (6 bases). This CDR3 spans 17 amino acids. V lost 4 bases and J 3 bases, leaving 21 bases between the germline ends. CDR1 is SGHDN, CDR2 FVKESK, per germline. The CDR3 region is CASSLGGQPNDYYGYTF. DNA for the CDR3: TGTGCCAGCAGCCTCGGCGGACAGCCAAATGACTACTATGGCTACACCTTC.

This clonotype was counted between two and nine times. The germline gene is not matched at one end of the junction; a read error may be the cause. The rearrangement uses TRBV7-7 and TRBJ2-7; 9 nucleotides agree with TRBD1. Germline V gene sequence: CDR1 SSHAT, CDR2 FNYEAQ (reference sequence). The length of the CDR3 is 15 residues. For the CDR3, the DNA is TGTGCTAGCAGCTTAGAAAGAGGACAGGGGTACGAGCAGTACTTC. Translated, it gives CASSLERGQGYEQYF.

This clonotype was seen more than once but under ten times. The chain has TRBV12-5 and TRBJ2-1; the match to TRBD2 covers 8 bases. The CDR3 is 18 amino acids. The J segment lost 0 bases and the V segment lost 0 bases, leaving 7 bases of the junction unmatched. Germline CDR1 reads LGHNT; CDR2 reads FRNRAP. CDR3 coding DNA: TGTGCTAGTGGTTTGGTAGTGTCGGGGGGGAGCTCCTACAATGAGCAGTTCTTC. This gives the protein CASGLVVSGGSSYNEQFF.

The genes are TRBV15 and TRBJ1-4, with D possibly matching TRBD1 (5 bases). The V end was cut by 4 bases, the J end by 2 bases, with 20 bases between. Per the germline V gene, CDR1 is LNHNV and CDR2 is YYDKDF (reference sequence). This CDR3 is built from 18 residues. The CDR3 region is CATSKSAGQGGTNEKLFF. In nucleotides, the CDR3 is TGTGCCACCAGCAAATCGGCGGGCCAGGGCGGGACTAATGAAAAACTGTTTTTT.

V and J are TRBV4-1 and TRBJ2-3; tentatively, D is TRBD2 (6 bases). The CDR3 extends over 16 amino acids. V dropped 1 base and J dropped 2 bases, with 13 bases sitting between them. The V gene's germline CDR1 is MGHRA and CDR2 YSYEKL. In DNA, the CDR3 is TGCGCCAGCAGCCAAGTTCCAGGAGGGGCCACAGATACGCAGTATTTT. Its translation is CASSQVPGGATDTQYF.

The V call is TRBV20-1, the J call TRBJ2-1; no clear D. V was shortened by 0 bases and J by 5 bases, with 14 bases between the two germline ends. This CDR3 comprises 15 residues. Germline CDR1 reads DFQATT; CDR2 reads SNEGSKA (reference sequence). CDR3 nucleotides: TGCAGTGCTAGAGATTGGCGAATACTAAACAATGAGCAGTTCTTC. Its translation is CSARDWRILNNEQFF.

This rearrangement joins TRBV20-1 to TRBJ1-2; D call uncertain. Germline assignment: CDR1 DFQATT and CDR2 SNEGSKA (reference sequence). V lost 0 bases to trimming and J lost 6 bases, with 14 bases between them. The length of the CDR3 is 14 residues. DNA for the CDR3: TGCAGTGCTAGAGATTACGTCGGGGTCCATGGCTACACCTTC. This translates into CSARDYVGVHGYTF.

The V call is TRBV20-1, the J call TRBJ2-1; D tentatively reads TRBD1 or TRBD2 (5 bases each). The CDR3 sequence is 14 residues long. Germline V gene lookup returns CDR1 DFQATT and CDR2 SNEGSKA (reference sequence). Between the trimmed V and J ends, which lost 3 bases and 8 bases, there was a span of 17 bases. Here the CDR3 DNA reads TGCAGTGCTAGGGCCGGGACGACACTTGATGAGCAGTTCTTC. It translates to CSARAGTTLDEQFF.

This clonotype was seen a handful of times. The chain combines TRBV10-3 with TRBJ1-2; D unresolved. Germline CDR1 is ENHRY and CDR2 is SYGVKD. The CDR3 extends over 15 amino acids. V lost 6 bases, J lost 4 bases, and 18 bases lay in between. Here the CDR3 reads CAISDATGRLYGYTF. CDR3 nucleotide sequence: TGTGCCATCAGCGACGCGACCGGGAGGCTCTATGGCTACACCTTC.

This clonotype occurred a few times. The rearrangement uses TRBV4-2 and TRBJ2-1; 12 nucleotides align to TRBD2. The V gene end was trimmed by 2 bases and the J gene end by 7 bases; junction bases not matched to a gene: 9. The germline V gene has CDR1 LGHNA and CDR2 YNFKEQ. CDR3 length: 17 residues. The chain's CDR3 is CASSQSPSGGELNEQFF. CDR3 in DNA: TGTGCCAGCAGCCAATCACCTAGCGGGGGGGAACTTAATGAGCAGTTCTTC.

This chain connects TRBV7-9 to TRBJ1-2, with TRBD1 matching over 7 bases. Trimming removed 5 bases from V and 4 bases from J; junction bases left unmatched: 7. Looked up from germline, CDR1 is SEHNR and CDR2 is FQNEAQ (reference sequence). The CDR3 has 14 amino acids. CDR3 residues: CASSPGQVAYGYTF. Written as DNA, the CDR3 is TGTGCCAGCAGCCCAGGACAGGTGGCCTATGGCTACACCTTC.

This CDR3 is CATSDRRGVVNEQFF. DNA for the CDR3: TGTGCCACCAGCGATCGGCGGGGGGTCGTCAATGAGCAGTTCTTC. This chain links TRBV15 with TRBJ2-1, with 8 bases fitting TRBD2. The CDR3 spans 15 residues. The J segment lost 6 bases and the V segment lost 5 bases, leaving 9 bases of the junction unmatched. Germline CDR1 and CDR2: LNHNV and YYDKDF (reference sequence). Variable domain in full (rest from reference TRBV15 and TRBJ2-1): DAMVIQNPRYQVTQFGKPVTLSCSQTLNHNVMYWYQQKSSQAPKLLFHYYDKDFNNEADTPDNFQSRRPNTSFCFLDIRSPGLGDTAMYLCATSDRRGVVNEQFFGPGTRLTVL.

This chain uses TRBV20-1 with TRBJ2-5, with 12 bases that match TRBD2. The CDR3 has 14 residues. Trimming cost V 6 bases and J 5 bases; bases outside gene matches: 7. CDR1 and CDR2 (germline): DFQATT, SNEGSKA (reference sequence). The CDR3 region has the DNA TGCAGTGCCCCATGGACTAGCGGGATTGAGACCCAGTACTTC. Encoded protein: CSAPWTSGIETQYF.

The chain combines TRBV20-1 with TRBJ2-1; D is uncertain. The CDR3 contains 13 residues. Trimming stripped 5 bases from V and 8 bases from J, with 16 bases between. Germline values: CDR1 DFQATT, CDR2 SNEGSKA (reference sequence). In DNA form, the CDR3 reads TGCAGTGCTCTCGGTCCAGATCAGGATGAGCAGTTCTTC. It specifies CSALGPDQDEQFF.

The chain has TRBV5-1 and TRBJ1-2, with 7 bases that match TRBD1. This CDR3 is built from 14 residues. After removal of 4 bases from V and 5 bases from J, the junction contained 8 bases not matched to a gene. From germline, CDR1 is SGHRS and CDR2 YFSETQ. Here the CDR3 reads CASSGTTGRYGYTF. The CDR3, as DNA: TGCGCCAGCAGCGGGACGACAGGGAGGTATGGCTACACCTTC. Variable domain in full (rest from reference TRBV5-1 and TRBJ1-2): KAGVTQTPRYLIKTRGQQVTLSCSPISGHRSVSWYQQTPGQGLQFLFEYFSETQRNKGNFPGRFSGRQFSNSRSEMNVSTLELGDSALYLCASSGTTGRYGYTFGSGTRLTVV.

This chain connects TRBV10-3 to TRBJ2-2; D tentatively fits TRBD1 or TRBD2 (5 bases each). V was trimmed by 8 bases and J by 2 bases, leaving 15 bases between them. This CDR3 spans 15 amino acids. Germline CDR1 ENHRY, CDR2 SYGVKD. This CDR3 is CAIYKGDGNTGELFF. The CDR3 DNA follows: TGTGCCATCTACAAAGGGGACGGAAACACCGGGGAGCTGTTTTTT.

This clonotype was recorded a few times. The CDR3 loop reads CASSSGTGEFRTDTQYF. CDR3 DNA: TGCGCCAGCAGCTCCGGGACAGGGGAATTTCGCACAGATACGCAGTATTTT. The chain has TRBV5-1 and TRBJ2-3, with 10 nucleotides matching TRBD1. With V trimmed by 3 bases and J by 1 base, 8 bases remained unmatched. Germline assignment: CDR1 SGHRS and CDR2 YFSETQ. The CDR3 covers 17 residues.

This sequence joins TRBV7-2 and TRBJ1-1; a weak D match, TRBD1 (5 bases). Trimming cost V 5 bases and J 0 bases, with 13 bases left between them. CDR1 is SGHTA and CDR2 is FQGNSA in the germline V gene. CDR3 size: 15 residues. CDR3 loop: CASSMGGTVNTEAFF. The CDR3 DNA reads TGTGCCAGCAGCATGGGCGGGACGGTGAACACTGAAGCTTTCTTT.

This clonotype has a handful of counts. This chain uses TRBV4-2 with TRBJ2-1, with D perhaps TRBD2 (5 bases). The CDR3 sequence is 17 residues long. V was shortened by 1 base and J by 0 bases, with 13 bases between the two germline ends. In germline, CDR1 is LGHNA, CDR2 YNFKEQ. DNA of the CDR3: TGTGCCAGCAGCCAAGCCAGTCGGGGTAGCTCCTACAATGAGCAGTTCTTC. This gives the protein CASSQASRGSSYNEQFF.

This clonotype has just one count. This chain links TRBV6-5 with TRBJ2-1; D not resolved. Germline V gene data show CDR1 as MNHEY and CDR2 as SVGAGI. The CDR3 totals 12 residues. V shed 5 bases and J shed 9 bases, with 11 bases lying between them. This chain's CDR3 is CASSTPRAEQFF. DNA for the CDR3: TGTGCCAGCAGTACCCCTCGGGCTGAGCAGTTCTTC.

The genes are TRBV6-6 and TRBJ2-3; 10 bases are a match to TRBD2. The CDR3 sequence is 16 residues long. CDR1 MNHNY and CDR2 SVGAGI come from the germline V gene (reference sequence). The ends lost 4 bases at V and 2 bases at J; junction bases unmatched: 6. CDR3 bases: TGTGCCAGCAGTTTGCCACTAGCGGGATACACAGATACGCAGTATTTT. Encoded protein: CASSLPLAGYTDTQYF.